This TCR beta chain derives from a study of blood T cells in healthy people across ages. This clonotype was detected once. The antigen is not known. Primers used in a second PCR of roughly 6 to 11 cycles were a sample-barcoded 5' primer and a J-beta primer mix. Via MiXCR, TCRdb re-called the 5' RACE reads, giving one row per CDR3 protein. The sample lists 1.8 million or so distinct CDR3 sequences, approximately 40% occurring once. Study-wide results and caveats: Among long-lived donors, naive CD4+ cells were more numerous and diversity higher than in aged donors. Researchers deemed the diversity estimates from one million T cells underestimates.

The germline V gene has CDR1 LGHNA and CDR2 YSLEER. Losses at the gene ends were 4 bases for V and 0 bases for J; bases not matched to a gene: 7. This CDR3 contains 18 residues. Sample: blood. The V call is TRBV4-3, the J call TRBJ2-6; 9 nucleotides align to TRBD1. This TCR was recovered from a human donor in good health. CDR3 in amino acids: CASSLAGQGRSGANVLTF. The CDR3 region has the DNA TGCGCCAGCAGCCTGGCGGGACAGGGACGCTCTGGGGCCAACGTCCTGACTTTC.